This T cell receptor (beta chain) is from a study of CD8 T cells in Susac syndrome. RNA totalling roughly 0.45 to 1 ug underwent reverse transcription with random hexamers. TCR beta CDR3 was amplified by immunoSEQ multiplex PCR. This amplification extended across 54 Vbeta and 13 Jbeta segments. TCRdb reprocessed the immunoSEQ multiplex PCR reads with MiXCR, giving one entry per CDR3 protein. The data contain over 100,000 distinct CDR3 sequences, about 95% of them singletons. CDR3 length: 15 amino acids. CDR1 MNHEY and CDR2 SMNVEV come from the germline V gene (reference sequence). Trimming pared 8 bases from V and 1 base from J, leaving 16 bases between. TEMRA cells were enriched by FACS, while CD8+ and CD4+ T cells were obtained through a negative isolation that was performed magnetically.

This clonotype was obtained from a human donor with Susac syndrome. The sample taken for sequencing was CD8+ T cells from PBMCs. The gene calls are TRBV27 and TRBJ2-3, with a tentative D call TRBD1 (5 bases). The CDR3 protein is CASGPRQIRTDTQYF. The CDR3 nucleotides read TGTGCCAGCGGCCCCAGACAGATCCGCACAGATACGCAGTATTTT.